This TCR beta chain was recorded in a study of metastatic and nonmetastatic thyroid tumors. Overall study context: For malignant and benign thyroid patients, tumor or nodule tissue and blood were the sources whose repertoires were compared. Study outcomes and limitations: According to reports, the diversity of TCR beta was significantly higher in malignant thyroid tumors than in benign nodules, and this held in both blood and tumor samples.

Original handling: A papillary thyroid cancer distant-metastasis classifier was built from CDR3 differences across clinicopathological groups. MiXCR re-clonotyped the PCR reads for TCRdb. The V and J calls and clone size come from TCRdb's table, not from the authors' own analysis. The repertoire consists of about 40,000 clones, with approximately 17% occurring once and the leading ten covering roughly 15%. With respect to this clone: The antigen remains undetermined. Its ends do not fully match the called genes, so a read error is possible.

Germline CDR1 reads MNHEY; CDR2 reads SVGEGT. The CDR3 spans 18 residues. Every patient underwent thyroid surgery untreated. The TCR sequence derives from a female donor with papillary thyroid cancer or a benign thyroid nodule (not recorded which). Some clones in this sample may be carry-over from other donors' samples. Sequenced material: tumor tissue. The V and J genes are TRBV6-2 or TRBV6-3 and TRBJ2-1, with 7 bases fitting TRBD1. CDR3 in amino acids: CASTPGQCFSSSYTEQFF. As DNA, the CDR3 is TGTGCCAGCACCCCGGGACAGTGTTTCTCTAGCTCCTACACTGAGCAGTTCTTC.